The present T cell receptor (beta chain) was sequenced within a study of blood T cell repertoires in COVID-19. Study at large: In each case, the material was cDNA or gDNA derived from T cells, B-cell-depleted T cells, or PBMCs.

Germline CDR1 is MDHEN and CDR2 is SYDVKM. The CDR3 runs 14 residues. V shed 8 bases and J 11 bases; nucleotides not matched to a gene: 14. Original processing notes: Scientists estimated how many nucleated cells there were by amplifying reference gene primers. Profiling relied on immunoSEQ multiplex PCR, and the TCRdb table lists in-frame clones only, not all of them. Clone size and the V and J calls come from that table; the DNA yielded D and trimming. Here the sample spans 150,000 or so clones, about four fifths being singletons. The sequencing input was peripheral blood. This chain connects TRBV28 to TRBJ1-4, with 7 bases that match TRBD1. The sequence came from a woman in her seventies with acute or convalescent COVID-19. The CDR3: CASFPGQRTGKLFF. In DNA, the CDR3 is TGTGCCAGCTTTCCGGGACAGAGGACGGGGAAACTGTTTTTT.